The sequence of this T cell receptor (beta chain) was determined in a study of blood T cell repertoires in COVID-19. For the study at large: COVID-19 samples, acute and convalescent, were from the United States, Italy and Spain. T cells, B-cell-depleted T cells, or PBMCs supplied cDNA or gDNA.

In the authors' workflow: Amplification of reference gene primers provided the estimated nucleated cell counts. Repertoires were generated with immunoSEQ multiplex PCR, while TCRdb's copy carries only in-frame clones and drops some. That table furnishes V, J and clone size, whereas the DNA furnished D and trimming. The sample lists about 180,000 clones; roughly 75% were seen once. This CDR3 region has 15 residues. Trimming cost V 4 bases and J 8 bases; bases outside gene matches: 12. Germline V lookup: CDR1 KGHSH, CDR2 LQKENI. The receptor's source is an older man with active or convalescent COVID-19. Sequenced: peripheral blood. The chain uses TRBV18 and TRBJ1-2, with 8 bases that match TRBD1. CDR3 sequence (DNA): TGTGCCAGCTCACTGAGCGACAGGGGACCGCGAGGCTACACCTTC. The encoded protein is CASSLSDRGPRGYTF.